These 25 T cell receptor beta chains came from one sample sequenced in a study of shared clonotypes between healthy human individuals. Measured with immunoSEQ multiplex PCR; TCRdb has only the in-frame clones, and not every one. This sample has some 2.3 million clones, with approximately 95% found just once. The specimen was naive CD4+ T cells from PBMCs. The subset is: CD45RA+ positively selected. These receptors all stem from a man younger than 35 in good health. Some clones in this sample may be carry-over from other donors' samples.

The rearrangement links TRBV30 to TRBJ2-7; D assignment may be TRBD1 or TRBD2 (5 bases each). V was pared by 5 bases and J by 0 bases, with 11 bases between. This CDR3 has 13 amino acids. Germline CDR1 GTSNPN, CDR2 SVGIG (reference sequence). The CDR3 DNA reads TGTGCCTGGGGGCTCGGGACCTCCTACGAGCAGTACTTC. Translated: CAWGLGTSYEQYF.

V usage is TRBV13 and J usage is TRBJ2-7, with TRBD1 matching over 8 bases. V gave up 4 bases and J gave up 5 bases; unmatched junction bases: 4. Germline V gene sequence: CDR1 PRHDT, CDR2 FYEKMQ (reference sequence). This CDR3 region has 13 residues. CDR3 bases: TGTGCCAGCAGCTACAGGGGGTTAGACGAGCAGTACTTC. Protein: CASSYRGLDEQYF.

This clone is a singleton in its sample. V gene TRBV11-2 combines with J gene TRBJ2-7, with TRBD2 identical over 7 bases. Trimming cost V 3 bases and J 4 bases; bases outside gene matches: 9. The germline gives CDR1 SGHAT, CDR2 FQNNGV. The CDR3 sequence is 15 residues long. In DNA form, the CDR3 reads TGTGCCAGCAGCTTTGCGCCTAGCGGCACTTACGAGCAGTACTTC. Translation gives CASSFAPSGTYEQYF.

The CDR3 bases are TGTGCCAGCAGCGAGGGGGGGGCCTTCACTGAAGCTTTCTTT. Translation: CASSEGGAFTEAFF. This chain uses TRBV28 with TRBJ1-1, with a weak D call TRBD1 (6 bases). The CDR3 spans 14 residues. The V end lost 6 bases, the J end lost 4 bases, and 15 bases lay between the germline ends. Germline-derived CDR1 and CDR2 are MDHEN and SYDVKM.

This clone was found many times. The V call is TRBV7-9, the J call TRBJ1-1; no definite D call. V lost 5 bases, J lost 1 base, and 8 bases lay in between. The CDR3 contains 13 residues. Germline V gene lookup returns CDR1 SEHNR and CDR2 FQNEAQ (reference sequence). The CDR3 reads CASSQLENTEAFF. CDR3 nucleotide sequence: TGTGCCAGCAGCCAACTGGAGAACACTGAAGCTTTCTTT. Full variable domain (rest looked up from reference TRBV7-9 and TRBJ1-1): DTGVSQNPRHKITKRGQNVTFRCDPISEHNRLYWYRQTLGQGPEFLTYFQNEAQLEKSRLLSDRFSAERPKGSFSTLEIQRTEQGDSAMYLCASSQLENTEAFFGQGTRLTVV.

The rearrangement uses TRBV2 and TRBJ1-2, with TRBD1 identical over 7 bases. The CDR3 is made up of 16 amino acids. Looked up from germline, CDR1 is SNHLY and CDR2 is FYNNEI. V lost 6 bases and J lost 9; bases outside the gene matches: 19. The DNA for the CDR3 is TGTGCCAGCAGAGAGACAGGGTTTGGAGCTCGTGATAGCTACACCTTC. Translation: CASRETGFGARDSYTF.

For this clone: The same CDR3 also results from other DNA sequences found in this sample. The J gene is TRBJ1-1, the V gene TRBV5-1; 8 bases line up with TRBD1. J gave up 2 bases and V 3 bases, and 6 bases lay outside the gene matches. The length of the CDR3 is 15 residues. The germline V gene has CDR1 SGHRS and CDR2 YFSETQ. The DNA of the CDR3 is TGCGCCAGCAGCTCCGGACAGGGTGATAACACTGAAGCTTTCTTT. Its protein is CASSSGQGDNTEAFF.

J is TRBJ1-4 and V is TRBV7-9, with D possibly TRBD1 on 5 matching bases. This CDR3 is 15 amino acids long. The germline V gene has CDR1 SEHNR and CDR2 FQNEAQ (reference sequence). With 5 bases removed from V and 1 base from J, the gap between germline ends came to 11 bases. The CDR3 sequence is CASSQWGETNEKLFF. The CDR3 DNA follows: TGTGCCAGCAGCCAATGGGGGGAAACTAATGAAAAACTGTTTTTT.

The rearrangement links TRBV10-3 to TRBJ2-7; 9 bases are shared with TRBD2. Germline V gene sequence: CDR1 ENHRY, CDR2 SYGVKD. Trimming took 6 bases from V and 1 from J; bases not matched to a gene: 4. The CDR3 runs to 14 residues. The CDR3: CAIRALAGSYEQYF. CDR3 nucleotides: TGTGCCATCAGGGCACTAGCGGGTTCCTACGAGCAGTACTTC.

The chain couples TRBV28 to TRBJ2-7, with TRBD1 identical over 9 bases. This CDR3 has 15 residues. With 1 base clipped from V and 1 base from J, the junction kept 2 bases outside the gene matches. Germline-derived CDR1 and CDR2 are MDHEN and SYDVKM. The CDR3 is CASSLSGQGSYEQYF. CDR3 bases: TGTGCCAGCAGTTTATCGGGACAGGGATCCTACGAGCAGTACTTC.

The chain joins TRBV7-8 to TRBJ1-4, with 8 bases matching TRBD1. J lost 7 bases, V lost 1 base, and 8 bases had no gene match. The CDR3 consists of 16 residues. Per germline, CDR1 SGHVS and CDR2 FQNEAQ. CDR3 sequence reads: CASSLDPEGQVEKLFF. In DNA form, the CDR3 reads TGTGCCAGCAGCTTAGACCCCGAGGGACAGGTTGAAAAACTGTTTTTT.

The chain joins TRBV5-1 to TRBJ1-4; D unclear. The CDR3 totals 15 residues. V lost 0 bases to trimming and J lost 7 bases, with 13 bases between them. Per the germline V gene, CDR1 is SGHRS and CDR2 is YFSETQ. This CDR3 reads CASSLGSSGGEKLFF. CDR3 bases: TGCGCCAGCAGCTTGGGCTCCTCGGGCGGTGAAAAACTGTTTTTT.

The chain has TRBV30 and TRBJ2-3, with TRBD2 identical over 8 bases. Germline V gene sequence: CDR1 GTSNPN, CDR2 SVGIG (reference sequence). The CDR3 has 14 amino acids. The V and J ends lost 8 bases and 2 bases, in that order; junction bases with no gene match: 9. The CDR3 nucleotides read TGTGCCCGGGGGGGCCCAGTGTTCACAGATACGCAGTATTTT. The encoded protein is CARGGPVFTDTQYF.

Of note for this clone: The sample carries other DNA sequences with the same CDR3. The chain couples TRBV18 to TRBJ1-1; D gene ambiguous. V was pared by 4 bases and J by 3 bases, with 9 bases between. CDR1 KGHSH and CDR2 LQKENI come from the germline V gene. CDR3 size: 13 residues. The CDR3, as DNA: TGTGCCAGCTCACGTAGTGGGGACACTGAAGCTTTCTTT. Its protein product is CASSRSGDTEAFF.

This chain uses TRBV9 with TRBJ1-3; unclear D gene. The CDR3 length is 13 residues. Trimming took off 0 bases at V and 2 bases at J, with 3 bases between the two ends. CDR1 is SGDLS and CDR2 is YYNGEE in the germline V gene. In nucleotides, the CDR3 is TGTGCCAGCAGCGTAGAAACTGGAAACACCATATATTTT. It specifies CASSVETGNTIYF.

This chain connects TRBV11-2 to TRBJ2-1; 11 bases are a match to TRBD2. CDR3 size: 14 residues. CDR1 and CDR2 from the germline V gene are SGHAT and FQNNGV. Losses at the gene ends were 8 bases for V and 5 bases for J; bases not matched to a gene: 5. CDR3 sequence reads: CASATSGGNNEQFF. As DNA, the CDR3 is TGTGCCAGCGCAACTAGCGGGGGAAACAATGAGCAGTTCTTC.

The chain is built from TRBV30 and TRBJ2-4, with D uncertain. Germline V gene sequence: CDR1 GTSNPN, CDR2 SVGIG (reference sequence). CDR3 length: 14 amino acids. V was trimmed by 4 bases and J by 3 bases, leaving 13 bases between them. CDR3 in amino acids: CAWNPQLDKNIQYF. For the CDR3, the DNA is TGTGCCTGGAATCCCCAGCTGGACAAAAACATTCAGTACTTC.

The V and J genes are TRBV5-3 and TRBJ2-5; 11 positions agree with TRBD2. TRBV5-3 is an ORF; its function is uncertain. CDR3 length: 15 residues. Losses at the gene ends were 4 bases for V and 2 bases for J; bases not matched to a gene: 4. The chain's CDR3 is CARSDRTSGQETQYF. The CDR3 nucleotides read TGTGCCAGAAGCGACCGGACTAGCGGGCAAGAGACCCAGTACTTC.

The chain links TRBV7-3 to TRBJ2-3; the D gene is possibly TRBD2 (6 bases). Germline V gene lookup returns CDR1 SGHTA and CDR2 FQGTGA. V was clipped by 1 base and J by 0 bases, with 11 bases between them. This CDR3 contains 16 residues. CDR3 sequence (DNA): TGTGCCAGCAGCTTAAGTCTCGGGAGCAGCACAGATACGCAGTATTTT. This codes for CASSLSLGSSTDTQYF.

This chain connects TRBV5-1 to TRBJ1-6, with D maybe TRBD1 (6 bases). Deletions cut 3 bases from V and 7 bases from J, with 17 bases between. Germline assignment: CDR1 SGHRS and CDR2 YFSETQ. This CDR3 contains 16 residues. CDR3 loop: CASSSPEQGGNSPLHF. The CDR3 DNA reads TGCGCCAGCAGCTCCCCGGAACAGGGAGGGAATTCACCCCTCCACTTT.

This CDR3 is CASRTTGVANEKLFF. DNA for the CDR3: TGTGCCAGCAGGACAACAGGGGTGGCTAATGAAAAACTGTTTTTT. The J gene is TRBJ1-4, the V gene TRBV2; TRBD1 aligns across 7 bases. The CDR3 has 15 residues. CDR1 is SNHLY, CDR2 FYNNEI, per germline. V lost 6 bases, J lost 3 bases, and 7 bases stayed unmatched.

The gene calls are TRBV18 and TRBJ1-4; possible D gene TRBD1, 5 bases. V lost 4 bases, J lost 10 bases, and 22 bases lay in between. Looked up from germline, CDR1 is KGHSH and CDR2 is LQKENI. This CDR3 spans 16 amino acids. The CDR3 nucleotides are TGTGCCAGCTCACTTAAGACCGGGACGCGGGACGGAAAACTGTTTTTT. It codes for CASSLKTGTRDGKLFF.

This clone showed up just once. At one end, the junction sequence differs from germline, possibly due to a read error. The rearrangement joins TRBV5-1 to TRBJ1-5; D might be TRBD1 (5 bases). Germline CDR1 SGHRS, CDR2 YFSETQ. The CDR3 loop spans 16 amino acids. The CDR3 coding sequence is TGTGCCAGCAGCTTAGGAGTTCCCGGGGGGGTTCAGCCCCAGCATTTT. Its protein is CASSLGVPGGVQPQHF.

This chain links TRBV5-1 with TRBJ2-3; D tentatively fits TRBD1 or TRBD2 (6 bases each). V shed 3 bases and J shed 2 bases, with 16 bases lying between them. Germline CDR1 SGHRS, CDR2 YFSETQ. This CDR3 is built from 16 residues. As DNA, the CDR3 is TGCGCCAGCAGCTCCACCGGAGGGGGTGCCACAGATACGCAGTATTTT. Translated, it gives CASSSTGGGATDTQYF. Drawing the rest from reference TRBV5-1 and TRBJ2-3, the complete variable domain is KAGVTQTPRYLIKTRGQQVTLSCSPISGHRSVSWYQQTPGQGLQFLFEYFSETQRNKGNFPGRFSGRQFSNSRSEMNVSTLELGDSALYLCASSSTGGGATDTQYFGPGTRLTVL.

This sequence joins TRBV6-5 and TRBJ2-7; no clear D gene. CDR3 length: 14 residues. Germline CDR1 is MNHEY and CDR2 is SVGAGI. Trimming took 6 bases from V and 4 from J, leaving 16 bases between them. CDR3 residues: CASSPGVSIYEQYF. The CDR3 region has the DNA TGTGCCAGCAGCCCCGGCGTCTCCATATACGAGCAGTACTTC.